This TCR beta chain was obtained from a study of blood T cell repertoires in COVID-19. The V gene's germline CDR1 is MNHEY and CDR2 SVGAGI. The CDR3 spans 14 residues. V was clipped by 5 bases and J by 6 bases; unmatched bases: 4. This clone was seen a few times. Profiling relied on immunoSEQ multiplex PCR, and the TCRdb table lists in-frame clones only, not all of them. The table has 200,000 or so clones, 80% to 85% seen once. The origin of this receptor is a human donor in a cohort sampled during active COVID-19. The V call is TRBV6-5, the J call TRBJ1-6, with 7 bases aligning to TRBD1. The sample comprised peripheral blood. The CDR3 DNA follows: TGTGCCAGCAGTACAGGGGCCGCTAATTCACCCCTCCACTTT. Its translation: CASSTGAANSPLHF.